Sequencing of this T cell receptor beta chain was carried out in a study of blood T cell repertoires in COVID-19. In the study overall: The origin of the acute and convalescent COVID-19 samples was the United States, Italy and Spain.

This clone has just one count. Germline V gene data show CDR1 as LNHDA and CDR2 as SQIVND (reference sequence). V shed 7 bases and J shed 9 bases, with 18 bases lying between them. The CDR3 contains 13 residues. Cohorts were based on clinical histories the participants reported. Original processing notes: Amplified reference gene primers provided the basis for estimating nucleated cell counts. Method: immunoSEQ multiplex PCR; TCRdb's copy keeps in-frame clones and lacks some. Clone size and V and J calls were adopted from that table, with D and trimming inferred from the DNA. The sample has about 240,000 clones, approximately 86% seen once.

V is TRBV19 and J is TRBJ2-5; D might be TRBD2 (5 bases). Material: PBMCs or T cells enriched from blood (not recorded which). This clonotype was obtained from a woman aged 40-49 years with acute COVID-19. The DNA of the CDR3 is TGTGCCAGTACCGGCGGCACGGGCGGGCCCCAGTACTTC. Amino acids: CASTGGTGGPQYF.